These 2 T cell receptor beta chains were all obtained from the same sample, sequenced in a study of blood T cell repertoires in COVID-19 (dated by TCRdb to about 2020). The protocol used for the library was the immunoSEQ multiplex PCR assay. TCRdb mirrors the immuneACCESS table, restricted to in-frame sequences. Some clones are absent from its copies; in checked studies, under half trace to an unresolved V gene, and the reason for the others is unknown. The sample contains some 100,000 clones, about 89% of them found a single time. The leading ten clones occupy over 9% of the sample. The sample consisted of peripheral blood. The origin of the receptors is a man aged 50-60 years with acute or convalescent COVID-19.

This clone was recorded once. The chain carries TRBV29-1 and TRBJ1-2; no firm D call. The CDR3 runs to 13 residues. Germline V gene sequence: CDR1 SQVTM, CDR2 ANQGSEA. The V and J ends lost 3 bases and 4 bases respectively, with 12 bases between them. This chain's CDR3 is CSVDFEGGYGYTF. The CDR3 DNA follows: TGCAGCGTTGATTTTGAGGGAGGCTATGGCTACACCTTC.

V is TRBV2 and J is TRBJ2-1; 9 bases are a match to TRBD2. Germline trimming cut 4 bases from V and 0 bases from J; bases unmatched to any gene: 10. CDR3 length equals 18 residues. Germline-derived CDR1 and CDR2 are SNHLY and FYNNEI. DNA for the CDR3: TGTGCCAGCAGTGCTAGGCTAGCGGGATCGAGCTCCTACAATGAGCAGTTCTTC. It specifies CASSARLAGSSSYNEQFF.